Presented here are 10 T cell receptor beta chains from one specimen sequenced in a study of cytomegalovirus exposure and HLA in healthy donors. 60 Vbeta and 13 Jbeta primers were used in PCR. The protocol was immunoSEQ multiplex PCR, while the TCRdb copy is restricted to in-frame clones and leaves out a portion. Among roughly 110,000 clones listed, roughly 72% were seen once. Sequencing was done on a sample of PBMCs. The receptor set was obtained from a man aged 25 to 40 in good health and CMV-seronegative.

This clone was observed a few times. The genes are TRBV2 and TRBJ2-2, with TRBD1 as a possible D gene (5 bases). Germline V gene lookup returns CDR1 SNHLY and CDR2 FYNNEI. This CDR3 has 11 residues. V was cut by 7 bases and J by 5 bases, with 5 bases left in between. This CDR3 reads CASKGTGELFF. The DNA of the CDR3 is TGTGCCAGCAAGGGGACCGGGGAGCTGTTTTTT.

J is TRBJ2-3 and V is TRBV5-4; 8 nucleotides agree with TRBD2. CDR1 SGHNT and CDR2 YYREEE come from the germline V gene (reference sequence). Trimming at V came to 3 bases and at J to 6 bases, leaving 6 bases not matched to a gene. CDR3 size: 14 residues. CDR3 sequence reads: CASSSAGVADTQYF. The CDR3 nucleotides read TGTGCCAGCAGCTCAGCGGGAGTTGCGGATACGCAGTATTTT.

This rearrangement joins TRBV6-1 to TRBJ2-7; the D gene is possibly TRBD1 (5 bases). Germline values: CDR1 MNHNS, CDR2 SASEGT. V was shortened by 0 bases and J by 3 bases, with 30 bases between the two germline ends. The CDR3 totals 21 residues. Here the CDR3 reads CASSEALQFLRMGQPFYEQYF. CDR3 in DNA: TGTGCCAGCAGTGAAGCGCTTCAGTTTCTCCGGATGGGGCAGCCCTTCTACGAGCAGTACTTC.

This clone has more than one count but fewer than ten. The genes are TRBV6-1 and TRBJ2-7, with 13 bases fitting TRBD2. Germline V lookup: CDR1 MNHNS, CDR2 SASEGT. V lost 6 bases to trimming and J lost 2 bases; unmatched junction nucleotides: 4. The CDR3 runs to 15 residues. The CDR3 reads CASREGLAGTYEQYF. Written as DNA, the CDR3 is TGTGCCAGCAGGGAGGGACTAGCGGGGACCTACGAGCAGTACTTC.

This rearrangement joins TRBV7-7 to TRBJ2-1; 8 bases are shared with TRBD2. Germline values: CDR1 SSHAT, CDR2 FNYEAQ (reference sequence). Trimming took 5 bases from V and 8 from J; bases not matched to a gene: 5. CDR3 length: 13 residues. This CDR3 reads CASSREGHDEQFF. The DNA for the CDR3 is TGTGCCAGCAGCCGGGAGGGGCACGATGAGCAGTTCTTC. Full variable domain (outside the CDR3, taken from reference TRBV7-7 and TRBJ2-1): GAGVSQSPRYKVTKRGQDVTLRCDPISSHATLYWYQQALGQGPEFLTYFNYEAQPDKSGLPSDRFSAERPEGSISTLTIQRTEQRDSAMYRCASSREGHDEQFFGPGTRLTVL.

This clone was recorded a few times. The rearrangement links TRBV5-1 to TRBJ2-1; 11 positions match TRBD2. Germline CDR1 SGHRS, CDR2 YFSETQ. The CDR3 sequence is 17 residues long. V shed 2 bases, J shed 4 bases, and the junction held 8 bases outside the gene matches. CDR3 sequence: CASSFLPGTSGYNEQFF. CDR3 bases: TGCGCCAGCAGCTTCCTACCCGGGACTAGCGGATACAATGAGCAGTTCTTC.

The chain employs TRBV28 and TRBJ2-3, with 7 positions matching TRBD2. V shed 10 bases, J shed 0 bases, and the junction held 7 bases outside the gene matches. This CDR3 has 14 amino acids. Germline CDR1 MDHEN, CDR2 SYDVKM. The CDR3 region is CATTWGGSTDTQYF. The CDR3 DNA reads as TGTGCCACCACGTGGGGGGGTAGCACAGATACGCAGTATTTT.

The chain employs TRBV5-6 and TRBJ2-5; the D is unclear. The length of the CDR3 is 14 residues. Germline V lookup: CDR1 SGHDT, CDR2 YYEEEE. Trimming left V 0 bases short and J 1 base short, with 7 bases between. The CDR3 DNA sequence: TGTGCCAGCAGCTTGGTACAGATCCAAGAGACCCAGTACTTC. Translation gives CASSLVQIQETQYF.

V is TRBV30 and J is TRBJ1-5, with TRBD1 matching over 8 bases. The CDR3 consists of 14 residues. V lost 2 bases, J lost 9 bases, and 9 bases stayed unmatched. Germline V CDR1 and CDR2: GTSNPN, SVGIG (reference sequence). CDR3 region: CAWSQGQVVRPQHF. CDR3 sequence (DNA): TGTGCCTGGAGTCAGGGACAGGTCGTTCGGCCCCAGCATTTT.

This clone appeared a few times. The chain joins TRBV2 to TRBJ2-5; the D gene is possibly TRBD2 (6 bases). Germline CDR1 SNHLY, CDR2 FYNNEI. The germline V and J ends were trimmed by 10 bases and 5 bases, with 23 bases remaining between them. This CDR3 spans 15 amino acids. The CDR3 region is CAIRAEGSSEETQYF. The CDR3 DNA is TGTGCCATTCGAGCGGAGGGTAGCTCGGAGGAGACCCAGTACTTC.